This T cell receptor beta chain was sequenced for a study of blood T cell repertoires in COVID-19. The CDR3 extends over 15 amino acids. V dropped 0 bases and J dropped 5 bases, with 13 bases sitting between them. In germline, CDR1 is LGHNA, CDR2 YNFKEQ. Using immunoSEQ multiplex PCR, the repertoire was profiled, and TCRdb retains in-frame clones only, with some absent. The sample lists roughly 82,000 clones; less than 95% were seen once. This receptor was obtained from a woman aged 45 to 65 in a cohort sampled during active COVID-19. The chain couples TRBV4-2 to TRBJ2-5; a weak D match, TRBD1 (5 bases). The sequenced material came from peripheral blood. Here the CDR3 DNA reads TGTGCCAGCAGCCAAGATAGAGACAGACGGGAGACCCAGTACTTC. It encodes CASSQDRDRRETQYF.